This entry features one T cell receptor beta chain sequence. What it binds is not known. The data stem from a study of blood T cells in healthy people across ages. Notes on the study in general: Using unsorted PBMCs precluded a conclusive naive versus antigen-experienced comparison.

Total RNA was isolated from each sample in quantities of at least 5 micrograms. PCR was performed a second time for roughly 7 to 12 cycles using a sample-barcoded 5' primer and a J-beta primer mix. Every sample produced at least 2.5 million CDR3-containing paired-end reads. Each CDR3 protein is one row after TCRdb ran MiXCR on the 5' RACE reads. The profile covers over a million distinct CDR3 sequences, with 55% to 75% appearing a single time and 6.5% to 8.5% taken by the ten largest. The TCR sequence derives from a man aged 18 to 30 in good health. Sequencing used blood.

The CDR3 DNA sequence: TGTGCCAGCAGCCTAGGGACTAGCGGGCCGCGGGACGATGAGCAGTTCTTC. Translated: CASSLGTSGPRDDEQFF. The chain carries TRBV11-2 and TRBJ2-1, with TRBD2 matching over 12 bases. J lost 8 bases, V lost 5 bases, and 13 bases had no gene match. Per germline, CDR1 SGHAT and CDR2 FQNNGV. This CDR3 comprises 17 residues.